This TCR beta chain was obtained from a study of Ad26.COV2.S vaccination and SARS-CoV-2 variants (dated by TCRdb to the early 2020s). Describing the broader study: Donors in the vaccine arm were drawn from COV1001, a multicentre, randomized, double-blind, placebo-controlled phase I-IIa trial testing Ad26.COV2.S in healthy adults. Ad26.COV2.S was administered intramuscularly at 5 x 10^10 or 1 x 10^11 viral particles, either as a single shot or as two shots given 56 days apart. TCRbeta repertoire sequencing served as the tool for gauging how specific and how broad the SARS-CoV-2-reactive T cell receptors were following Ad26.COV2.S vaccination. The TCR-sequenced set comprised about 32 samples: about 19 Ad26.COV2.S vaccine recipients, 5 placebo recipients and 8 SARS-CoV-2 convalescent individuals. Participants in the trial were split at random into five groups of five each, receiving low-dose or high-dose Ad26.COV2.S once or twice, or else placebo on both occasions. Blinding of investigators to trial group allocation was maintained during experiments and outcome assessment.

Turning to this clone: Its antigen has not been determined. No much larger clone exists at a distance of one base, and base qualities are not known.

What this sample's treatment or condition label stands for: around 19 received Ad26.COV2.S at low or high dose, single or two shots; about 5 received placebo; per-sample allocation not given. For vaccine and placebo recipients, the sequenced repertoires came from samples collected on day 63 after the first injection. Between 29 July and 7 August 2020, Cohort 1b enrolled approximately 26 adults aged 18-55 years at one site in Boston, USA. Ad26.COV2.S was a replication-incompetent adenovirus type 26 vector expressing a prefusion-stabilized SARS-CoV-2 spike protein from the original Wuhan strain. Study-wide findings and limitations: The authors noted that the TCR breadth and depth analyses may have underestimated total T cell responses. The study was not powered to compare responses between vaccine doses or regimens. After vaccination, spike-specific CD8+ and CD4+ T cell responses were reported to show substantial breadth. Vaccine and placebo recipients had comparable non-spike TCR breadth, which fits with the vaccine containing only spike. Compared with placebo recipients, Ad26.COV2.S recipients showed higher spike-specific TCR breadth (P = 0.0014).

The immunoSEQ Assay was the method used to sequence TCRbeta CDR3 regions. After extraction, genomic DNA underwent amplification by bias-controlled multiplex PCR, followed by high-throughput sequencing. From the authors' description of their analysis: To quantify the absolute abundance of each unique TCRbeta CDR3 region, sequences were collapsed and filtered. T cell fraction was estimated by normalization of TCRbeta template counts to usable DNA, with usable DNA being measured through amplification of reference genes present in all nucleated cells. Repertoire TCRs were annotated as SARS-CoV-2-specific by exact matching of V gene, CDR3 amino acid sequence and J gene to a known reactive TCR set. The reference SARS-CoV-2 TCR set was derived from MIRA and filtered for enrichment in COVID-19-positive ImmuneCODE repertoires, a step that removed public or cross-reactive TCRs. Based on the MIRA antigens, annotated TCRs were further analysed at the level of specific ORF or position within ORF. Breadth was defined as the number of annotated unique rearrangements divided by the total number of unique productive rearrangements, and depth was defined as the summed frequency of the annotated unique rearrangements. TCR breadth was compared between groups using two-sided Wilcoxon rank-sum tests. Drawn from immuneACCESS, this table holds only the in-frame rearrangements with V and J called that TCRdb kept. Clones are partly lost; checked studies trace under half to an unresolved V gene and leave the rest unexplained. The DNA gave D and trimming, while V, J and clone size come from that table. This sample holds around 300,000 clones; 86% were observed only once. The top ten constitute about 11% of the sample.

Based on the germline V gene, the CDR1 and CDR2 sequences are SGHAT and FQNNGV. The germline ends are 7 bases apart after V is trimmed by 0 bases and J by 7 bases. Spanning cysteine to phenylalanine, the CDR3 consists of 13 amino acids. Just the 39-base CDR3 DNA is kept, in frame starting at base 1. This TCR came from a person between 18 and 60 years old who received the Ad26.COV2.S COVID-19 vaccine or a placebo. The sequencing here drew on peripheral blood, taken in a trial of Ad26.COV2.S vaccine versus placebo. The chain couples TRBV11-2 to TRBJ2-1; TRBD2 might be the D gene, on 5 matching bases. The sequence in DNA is TGTGCCAGCAGCTTAGAGCGGGCAAATGAGCAGTTCTTC. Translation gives CASSLERANEQFF.